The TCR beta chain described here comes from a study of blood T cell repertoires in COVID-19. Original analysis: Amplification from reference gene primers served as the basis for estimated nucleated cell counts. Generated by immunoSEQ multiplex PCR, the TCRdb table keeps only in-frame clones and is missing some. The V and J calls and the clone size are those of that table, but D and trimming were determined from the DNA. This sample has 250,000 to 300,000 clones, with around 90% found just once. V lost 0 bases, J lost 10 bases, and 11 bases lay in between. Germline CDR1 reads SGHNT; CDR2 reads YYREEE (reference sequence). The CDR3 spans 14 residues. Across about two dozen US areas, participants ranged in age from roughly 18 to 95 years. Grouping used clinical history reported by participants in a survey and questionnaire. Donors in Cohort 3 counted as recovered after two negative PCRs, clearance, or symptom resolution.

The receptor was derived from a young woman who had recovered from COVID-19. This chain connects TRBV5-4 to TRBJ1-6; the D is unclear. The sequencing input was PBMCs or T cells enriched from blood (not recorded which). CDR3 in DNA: TGTGCCAGCAGCTTGGCGCGGGTGGGCTCACCCCTCCACTTT. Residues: CASSLARVGSPLHF.